The 18 T cell receptor beta chains in this list originate from one sample, sequenced in a study of cytomegalovirus exposure and HLA in healthy donors. In the PCR, 60 Vbeta and 13 Jbeta primers were used. Method: immunoSEQ multiplex PCR; TCRdb's copy keeps in-frame clones and lacks some. The sample lists 150,000 to 200,000 clones, roughly three quarters seen once, with under 15% in the top ten. The sample consisted of PBMCs. The receptors originated from a woman aged 45-65 years in good health and CMV-seropositive.

This clone was seen only a few times. The rearrangement joins TRBV10-1 to TRBJ2-7; D uncertain. The CDR3 has 12 residues. Trimming left V 3 bases short and J 2 bases short, with 5 bases between. Looked up from germline, CDR1 is WNHNN and CDR2 is SYGVQD (reference sequence). CDR3 nucleotide sequence: TGCGCCAGCAGTGATCTTCCCTACGAGCAGTACTTC. Its protein is CASSDLPYEQYF.

The rearrangement links TRBV7-3 to TRBJ2-5; tentative D call: TRBD2 (7 bases). Trimming cost V 2 bases and J 5 bases, with 12 bases left between them. The CDR3 runs to 14 residues. Germline CDR1 is SGHTA and CDR2 is FQGTGA. CDR3 sequence (DNA): TGTGCCAGCAGCTTAGGGGGGGCTGGGGAGACCCAGTACTTC. It specifies CASSLGGAGETQYF.

The chain links TRBV7-8 to TRBJ2-3; possible D gene TRBD2, 6 bases. The V and J ends lost 11 bases and 9 bases respectively, with 9 bases between them. CDR3 size: 9 residues. Germline-derived CDR1 and CDR2 are SGHVS and FQNEAQ. CDR3 residues: CAVEGTQYF. The CDR3, as DNA: TGTGCCGTGGAGGGGACGCAGTATTTT.

V and J are TRBV4-2 and TRBJ2-1; 8 bases fit TRBD2. Germline V lookup: CDR1 LGHNA, CDR2 YNFKEQ. The CDR3 spans 17 residues. J gave up 2 bases and V 3 bases, and 9 bases lay outside the gene matches. DNA for the CDR3: TGTGCCAGCAGCCAGGCCGGGACTAGATCGGCCTACAATGAGCAGTTCTTC. Amino acid sequence: CASSQAGTRSAYNEQFF.

The chain couples TRBV7-9 to TRBJ1-1; unclear D gene. This CDR3 has 15 residues. Trimming took 2 bases from V and 1 from J, leaving 11 bases between them. Per germline, CDR1 SEHNR and CDR2 FQNEAQ (reference sequence). CDR3 protein: CASSLSRFKNTEAFF. CDR3 DNA sequence: TGTGCCAGCAGCTTATCTCGGTTTAAGAACACTGAAGCTTTCTTT.

CDR3 sequence reads: CASSLEAGTMNTEAFF. CDR3 nucleotides: TGCGCCAGCAGCTTGGAGGCAGGGACAATGAACACTGAAGCTTTCTTT. The chain links TRBV5-1 to TRBJ1-1, with D tentatively TRBD1 (6 bases). Trimming took 0 bases from V and 0 from J, leaving 12 bases between them. The CDR3 is made up of 16 amino acids. From germline, CDR1 is SGHRS and CDR2 YFSETQ.

The chain has TRBV30 and TRBJ1-3, with D unresolved. V was trimmed by 3 bases and J by 0 bases, leaving 15 bases between them. The CDR3 spans 16 residues. Germline lookup yields CDR1 GTSNPN and CDR2 SVGIG (reference sequence). CDR3 protein: CAWSHMGPISGNTIYF. The CDR3 DNA is TGTGCCTGGAGCCACATGGGCCCCATCTCTGGAAACACCATATATTTT.

This chain links TRBV5-1 with TRBJ2-2; 7 positions match TRBD1. The germline V gene has CDR1 SGHRS and CDR2 YFSETQ. There are 15 residues in the CDR3. Trimming removed 3 bases from V and 4 bases from J; junction bases left unmatched: 6. CDR3 nucleotide sequence: TGCGCCAGCAGCTCCGGGACAGTGATCACCGGGGAGCTGTTTTTT. Protein product: CASSSGTVITGELFF. Full variable domain (missing parts from reference TRBV5-1 and TRBJ2-2): KAGVTQTPRYLIKTRGQQVTLSCSPISGHRSVSWYQQTPGQGLQFLFEYFSETQRNKGNFPGRFSGRQFSNSRSEMNVSTLELGDSALYLCASSSGTVITGELFFGEGSRLTVL.

The V call is TRBV2, the J call TRBJ1-5, with a tentative D call TRBD1 (6 bases). CDR3 length: 14 residues. Trimming took 4 bases from V and 5 from J, leaving 12 bases between them. Per germline, CDR1 SNHLY and CDR2 FYNNEI. Written as DNA, the CDR3 is TGTGCCAGCAGTGTAGAGGGGGGGGATCAGCCCCAGCATTTT. This sequence encodes CASSVEGGDQPQHF.

V gene TRBV4-2 combines with J gene TRBJ1-2; the D is unclear. This CDR3 spans 14 amino acids. Germline V gene lookup returns CDR1 LGHNA and CDR2 YNFKEQ. The V end lost 1 base, the J end lost 1 base, and 7 bases lay between the germline ends. This chain's CDR3 is CASSQGHINYGYTF. The CDR3 nucleotides are TGTGCCAGCAGCCAAGGACACATTAACTATGGCTACACCTTC.

This chain connects TRBV6-5 to TRBJ2-3, with 10 bases identical to TRBD2. The ends lost 5 bases at V and 10 bases at J; junction bases unmatched: 3. Germline V gene sequence: CDR1 MNHEY, CDR2 SVGAGI. The CDR3 is 12 residues long. The CDR3 sequence is CASSISGGPQYF. Written as DNA, the CDR3 is TGTGCCAGCAGTATTAGCGGGGGGCCGCAGTATTTT.

The rearrangement joins TRBV6-6 to TRBJ2-7, with D maybe TRBD1 (5 bases). Looked up from germline, CDR1 is MNHNY and CDR2 is SVGAGI (reference sequence). V was shortened by 0 bases and J by 5 bases, with 11 bases between the two germline ends. The CDR3 contains 14 residues. The CDR3 nucleotides read TGTGCCAGCAGTTACTCGAAGGGGTTGCACGAGCAGTACTTC. As protein: CASSYSKGLHEQYF.

The chain links TRBV6-1 to TRBJ2-2; no clear D. V was clipped by 1 base and J by 6 bases, with 6 bases between them. The germline gives CDR1 MNHNS, CDR2 SASEGT. The CDR3 contains 13 residues. For the CDR3, the DNA is TGTGCCAGCAGTGAAGGTCCCGCCGGGGAGCTGTTTTTT. Translated, it gives CASSEGPAGELFF.

The CDR3 bases are TGCGCCAGCAGCTCCTACAGCGGGGGGTCTGGCGGGGAGCTGTTTTTT. It is translated as CASSSYSGGSGGELFF. The rearrangement links TRBV5-1 to TRBJ2-2; 9 nucleotides align to TRBD2. Trimming cost V 3 bases and J 7 bases; bases outside gene matches: 10. The CDR3 sequence is 16 residues long. CDR1 is SGHRS, CDR2 YFSETQ, per germline. Looking up the rest from reference TRBV5-1 and TRBJ2-2 gives the full variable domain: KAGVTQTPRYLIKTRGQQVTLSCSPISGHRSVSWYQQTPGQGLQFLFEYFSETQRNKGNFPGRFSGRQFSNSRSEMNVSTLELGDSALYLCASSSYSGGSGGELFFGEGSRLTVL.

This clone was observed a few times. V and J are TRBV2 and TRBJ2-7, with 8 bases aligning to TRBD1. The CDR3 runs 14 residues. Germline assignment: CDR1 SNHLY and CDR2 FYNNEI. V lost 5 bases, J lost 3 bases, and 6 bases stayed unmatched. For the CDR3, the DNA is TGTGCCAGCAGTACGGGACAGGCCCTCTACGAGCAGTACTTC. Translation gives CASSTGQALYEQYF.

This chain uses TRBV9 with TRBJ1-1, with 10 bases fitting TRBD1. From germline, CDR1 is SGDLS and CDR2 YYNGEE. This CDR3 has 16 residues. The junction had 5 bases not matched to a gene; V was cut back by 2 bases and J by 1 base. In nucleotides, the CDR3 is TGTGCCAGCAGCGTGCTCCGGGACAGGGGGAACACTGAAGCTTTCTTT. It specifies CASSVLRDRGNTEAFF.

The rearrangement joins TRBV19 to TRBJ1-1; a possible D gene is TRBD1 (5 bases). Trimming cost V 0 bases and J 11 bases, with 10 bases left between them. The CDR3 covers 12 residues. Germline values: CDR1 LNHDA, CDR2 SQIVND (reference sequence). The CDR3 protein is CASSIERGPAFF. CDR3 coding DNA: TGTGCCAGTAGTATAGAGCGGGGCCCGGCTTTCTTT.

The chain has TRBV13 and TRBJ1-1; 8 positions match TRBD1. This CDR3 spans 14 amino acids. The ends lost 1 base at V and 3 bases at J; junction bases unmatched: 1. In germline, CDR1 is PRHDT, CDR2 FYEKMQ (reference sequence). The CDR3 DNA reads TGTGCCAGCAGCTTAGTGGACAGGGACACTGAAGCTTTCTTT. Its translation: CASSLVDRDTEAFF.